This TCR beta chain was profiled in a study of low-dose radiotherapy and immunotherapy resistance in tumors. The wider study: Each fraction for Cohort 1 was 0.5 Gy, given every 2 weeks, and the total came to 6.5 Gy. Participants were given intravenous cyclophosphamide 200 mg/m2 every two weeks, one day before radiation and immunotherapy.

This CDR3 is built from 20 residues. J lost 0 bases, V lost 5 bases, and 18 bases had no gene match. CDR1 is MDHEN and CDR2 is SYDVKM in the germline V gene. There are a few counts of this clonotype. The time point here: after trial treatment. The sample's treatment: LDRT plus nivolumab, ipilimumab, low-dose cyclophosphamide and aspirin (RACIN trial). Along with nivolumab and ipilimumab, donors received aspirin, low-dose cyclophosphamide and low-dose radiotherapy. First-strand cDNA relied on TRAV- and TRBV-specific primers spanning alpha and beta chains. The PCR that amplified TCRs ran for around 21 cycles, relying on a constant-region primer and a V-primer adapter. MiXCR was run by TCRdb on the reads, yielding one entry per CDR3 protein. This repertoire shows tens of thousands of distinct CDR3 sequences, around a sixth found once; its top ten account for over 1.2%.

Sequenced here: PBMCs, sampled after low-dose radiotherapy plus immunotherapy. The clonotype originates from a male donor with prostate cancer. The J gene is TRBJ2-1, the V gene TRBV28; TRBD2 matches at 8 bases. The CDR3 loop reads CASSTTGGVKAQRSYNEQFF. The CDR3 coding sequence is TGTGCCAGCAGTACCACGGGGGGGGTAAAGGCCCAGCGCTCCTACAATGAGCAGTTCTTC.